A single sample gave rise to the 6 T cell receptor beta chains below, sequenced in a study of CD8 T cells in Susac syndrome. RNA, at roughly 0.45 to 1 ug, was reverse transcribed with random hexamers. In TCRdb, the immunoSEQ multiplex PCR reads were re-called with MiXCR into one record per CDR3 protein. In the table there are about 130,000 distinct CDR3 sequences, around 94% of which are singletons. Sequenced material: CD4+ T cells from PBMCs. These receptors were obtained from a human donor with multiple sclerosis.

The CDR3 spells CASSEQENYGYTF. The DNA for the CDR3 is TGTGCCAGCAGTGAACAGGAAAACTATGGCTACACCTTC. V gene TRBV27 combines with J gene TRBJ1-2, with a weak D call TRBD1 (5 bases). Germline V gene lookup returns CDR1 MNHEY and CDR2 SMNVEV (reference sequence). The CDR3 runs 13 residues. V shed 5 bases and J shed 2 bases, with 9 bases lying between them.

The CDR3, as DNA: TGCGCCAGCAGCCTTGTGGGTTCCCAAGGGGAGACCCAGTACTTC. Translated: CASSLVGSQGETQYF. The rearrangement links TRBV5-1 to TRBJ2-5; D unresolved. The CDR3 covers 15 residues. Trimming took off 4 bases at V and 5 bases at J, with 18 bases between the two ends. CDR1 SGHRS and CDR2 YFSETQ come from the germline V gene.

The V call is TRBV4-3, the J call TRBJ1-1, with D unresolved. The CDR3 sequence is 14 residues long. V shed 5 bases and J shed 6 bases, with 16 bases lying between them. Germline CDR1 and CDR2: LGHNA and YSLEER. The CDR3 DNA reads as TGCGCCAGCAGCGAACTCCCGGGGTACTCTGAAGCTTTCTTT. Its translation: CASSELPGYSEAFF.

The CDR3 sequence: CASSQDVGRLRDIQYF. Here the CDR3 DNA reads TGTGCCAGCAGCCAGGACGTTGGGCGACTCAGGGACATTCAGTACTTC. The genes are TRBV3-1 and TRBJ2-4; D perhaps matches TRBD1 (5 bases). Germline V gene sequence: CDR1 LGHDT, CDR2 YNNKEL (reference sequence). V lost 3 bases to trimming and J lost 8 bases, with 20 bases between them. This CDR3 is 16 amino acids long.

The chain is built from TRBV10-3 and TRBJ2-1; 11 nucleotides match TRBD1. The CDR3 sequence is 13 residues long. Germline V gives CDR1 ENHRY, CDR2 SYGVKD. With 7 bases clipped from V and 7 bases from J, the junction kept 3 bases outside the gene matches. The DNA for the CDR3 is TGTGCCATCACCGGACAGGGGGCGAATGAGCAGTTCTTC. Translated: CAITGQGANEQFF.

The chain is built from TRBV7-9 and TRBJ1-2; D unresolved. Looked up from germline, CDR1 is SEHNR and CDR2 is FQNEAQ (reference sequence). V lost 4 bases, J lost 6 bases, and 21 bases lay in between. The CDR3 covers 16 residues. CDR3 DNA: TGTGCCAGCAGCTCGGCGGCCCGGCTTCTCAACCATGGCTACACCTTC. It encodes CASSSAARLLNHGYTF.